This is a list of T cell receptor beta chains from one sample in a study of tumor-infiltrating lymphocytes in primary liver carcinoma. TCRdb re-derived calls from the multiplex PCR reads in MiXCR, one entry per CDR3 protein. Here the sample spans roughly 91,000 distinct CDR3 sequences, 55% to 75% being singletons. Sequencing input: liver tumor tissue from sampling region 5. The receptors here all came from a woman aged 60-70 years with primary liver carcinoma and hepatitis B virus infection. Each CDR3 is given with its conserved first and last residue. The order of the fields is CDR3 DNA, CDR3 protein, V gene, clone size, J gene, D gene. The D gene is left open where the match is weak. Only some rows state a clone size, as once, few, many or a class for expanded clones.

TGTGCCGAGACCGGGACTAGCGGGAGCGGTATTAGCACAGATATGCAGTATTTT CAETGTSGSGISTDMQYF TRBV10-3 NA TRBJ2-3 TRBD2
TGTGCCAGCATTGCGACAGGCTATAGCAATCAGCCCCAGCGTTTT CASIATGYSNQPQRF TRBV6-2/TRBV6-3 NA TRBJ1-5 NA
TGCAGCGGGAGGACAAGGCTACCCTACAATGAACAGTTCTTC CSGRTRLPYNEQFF TRBV29-1 NA TRBJ2-1 NA
TGTGCCAGCAGCAGAAAGAGCTCTGGAAACACCATATATTTT CASSRKSSGNTIYF TRBV19 few TRBJ1-3 NA
TGCAGTGCTCGGCGGGGGCGAACCTACGAGCAGTACTTC CSARRGRTYEQYF TRBV20-1 NA TRBJ2-7 NA
TGCACCATTGGACCGGCAGGATCCGGCAATGAGCAGTTCTTC CTIGPAGSGNEQFF TRBV29-1 NA TRBJ2-1 NA
TGTGCCAGCAGTTTGGGGGGGGCGACCTACAATGAGCAGTTCTTC CASSLGGATYNEQFF TRBV11-1 NA TRBJ2-1 NA
TGTACCAGCAGACCTCCGCAAGGACCGACCGAGGAGCTGGTTTTT CTSRPPQGPTEELVF TRBV11-2 NA TRBJ2-2 NA
TGTGCCAGCAGCTTAGAGGACGCCTCCTATGAAAGCTACACCTTC CASSLEDASYESYTF TRBV11-2 NA TRBJ1-2 NA
TGTGCCAGCAGCCGTCCCGGGACAGGGGCCGGCTACACCTTC CASSRPGTGAGYTF TRBV5-6 many TRBJ1-2 TRBD1
TGCAGCCTGAGGTTGGGAGGGTCTCGGGGGGGTGAGCAGTTCTTC CSLRLGGSRGGEQFF TRBV29-1 NA TRBJ2-1 TRBD2
TGTGCCAGCATGACTAGCGGGAGGGTGCTCAATGAGCAGTTCTTC CASMTSGRVLNEQFF TRBV28 NA TRBJ2-1 TRBD2
TGTGCCAGCAGCTTAGTTTATAGCGGAACCACAGATACGCAGTATTTT CASSLVYSGTTDTQYF TRBV11-2 NA TRBJ2-3 NA
TGTGCAAGCAGCTTACGCCCGGACAGGGGAGCATATTCTGGAAACACCATATATTTT CASSLRPDRGAYSGNTIYF TRBV11-2 once TRBJ1-3 TRBD1
TGTACCAGCAGTGGCTGGGACAGGGACTCAACCGGGGAGCTGTTTTTT CTSSGWDRDSTGELFF TRBV6-5 NA TRBJ2-2 TRBD1